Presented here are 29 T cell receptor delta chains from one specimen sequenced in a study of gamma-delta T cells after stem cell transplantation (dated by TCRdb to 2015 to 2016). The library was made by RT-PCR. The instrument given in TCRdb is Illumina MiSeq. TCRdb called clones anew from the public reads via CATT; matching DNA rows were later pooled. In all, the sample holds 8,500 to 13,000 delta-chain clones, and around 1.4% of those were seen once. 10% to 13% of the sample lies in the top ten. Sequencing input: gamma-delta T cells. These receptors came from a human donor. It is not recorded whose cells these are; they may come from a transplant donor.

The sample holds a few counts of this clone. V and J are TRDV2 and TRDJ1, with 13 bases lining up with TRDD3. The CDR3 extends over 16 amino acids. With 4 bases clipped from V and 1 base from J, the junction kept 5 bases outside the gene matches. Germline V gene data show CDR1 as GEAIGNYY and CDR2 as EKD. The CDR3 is CACDRLGDTRTDKLIF. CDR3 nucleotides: TGTGCCTGTGATCGACTGGGGGATACGCGCACCGATAAACTCATCTTT.

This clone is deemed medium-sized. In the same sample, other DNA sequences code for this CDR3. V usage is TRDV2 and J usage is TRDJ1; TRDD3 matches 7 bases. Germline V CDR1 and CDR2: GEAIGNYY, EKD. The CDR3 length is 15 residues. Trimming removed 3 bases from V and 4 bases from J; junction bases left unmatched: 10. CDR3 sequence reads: CACDVLGTPLDKLIF. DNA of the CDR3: TGTGCCTGTGACGTACTGGGGACCCCTCTCGATAAACTCATCTTT.

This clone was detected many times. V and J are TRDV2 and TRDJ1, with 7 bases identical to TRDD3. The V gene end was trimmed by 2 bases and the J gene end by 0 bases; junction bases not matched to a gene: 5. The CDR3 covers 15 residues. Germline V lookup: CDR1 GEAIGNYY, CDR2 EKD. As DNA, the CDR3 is TGTGCCTGTGACATACTGGGGATGGACACCGATAAACTCATCTTT. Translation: CACDILGMDTDKLIF.

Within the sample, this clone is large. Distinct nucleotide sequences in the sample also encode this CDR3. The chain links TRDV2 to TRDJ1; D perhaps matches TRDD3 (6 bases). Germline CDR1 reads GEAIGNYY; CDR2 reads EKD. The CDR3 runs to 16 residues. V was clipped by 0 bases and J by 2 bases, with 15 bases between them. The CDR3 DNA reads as TGTGCCTGTGACACCGTCGGGGATCGAGGGACCGATAAACTCATCTTT. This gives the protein CACDTVGDRGTDKLIF.

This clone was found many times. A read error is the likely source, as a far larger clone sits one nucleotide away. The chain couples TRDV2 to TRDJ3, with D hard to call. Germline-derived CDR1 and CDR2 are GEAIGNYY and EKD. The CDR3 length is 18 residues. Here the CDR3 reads CACGTVAESSWDTRQMFF. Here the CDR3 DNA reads TGTGCCTGTGGCACCGTAGCGGAAAGCTCCTGGGACACCCGACAGATGTTTTTC.

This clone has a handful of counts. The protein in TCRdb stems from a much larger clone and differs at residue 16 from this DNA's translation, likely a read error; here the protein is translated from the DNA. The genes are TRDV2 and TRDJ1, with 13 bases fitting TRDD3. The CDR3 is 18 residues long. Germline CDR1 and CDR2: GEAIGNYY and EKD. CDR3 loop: CACDTVTGGYGGTDKPIF. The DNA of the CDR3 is TGTGCCTGTGACACCGTTACTGGGGGATACGGGGGGACCGATAAACCCATCTTT.

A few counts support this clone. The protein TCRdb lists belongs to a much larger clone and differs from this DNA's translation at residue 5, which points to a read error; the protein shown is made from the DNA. The CDR3 DNA reads TGTGCCTGTGACCCCCTGGGGGGATCGTACACCGATAAACTCATCTTT. This encodes CACDPLGGSYTDKLIF. The chain joins TRDV2 to TRDJ1; 7 bases align to TRDD3. J lost 0 bases, V lost 3 bases, and 9 bases had no gene match. Germline V gene lookup returns CDR1 GEAIGNYY and CDR2 EKD. This CDR3 is built from 16 residues.

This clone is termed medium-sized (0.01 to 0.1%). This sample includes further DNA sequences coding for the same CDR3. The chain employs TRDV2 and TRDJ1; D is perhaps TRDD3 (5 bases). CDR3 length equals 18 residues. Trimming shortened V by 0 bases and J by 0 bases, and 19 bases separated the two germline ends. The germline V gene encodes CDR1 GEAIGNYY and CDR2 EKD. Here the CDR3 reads CACDTVTGVGQYTDKLIF. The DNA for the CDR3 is TGTGCCTGTGACACCGTGACTGGAGTCGGTCAGTACACCGATAAACTCATCTTT.

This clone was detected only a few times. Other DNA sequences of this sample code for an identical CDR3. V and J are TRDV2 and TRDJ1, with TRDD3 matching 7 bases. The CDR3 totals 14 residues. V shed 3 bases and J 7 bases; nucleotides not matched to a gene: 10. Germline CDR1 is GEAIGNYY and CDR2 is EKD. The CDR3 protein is CACDVLGPRGKLIF. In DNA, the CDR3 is TGTGCCTGTGACGTACTGGGGCCCCGGGGTAAACTCATCTTT.

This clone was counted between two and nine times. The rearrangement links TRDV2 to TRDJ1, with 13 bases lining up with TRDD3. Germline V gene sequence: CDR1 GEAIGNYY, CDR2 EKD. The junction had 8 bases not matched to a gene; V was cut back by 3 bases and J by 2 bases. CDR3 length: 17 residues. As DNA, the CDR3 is TGTGCCTGTGACCTACTGGGGGATACGGCGTGGACCGATAAACTCATCTTT. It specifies CACDLLGDTAWTDKLIF.

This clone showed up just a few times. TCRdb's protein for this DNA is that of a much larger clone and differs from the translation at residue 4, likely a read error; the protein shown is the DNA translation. Written as DNA, the CDR3 is TGTGCCTGTGGCACCGTGGGGGATACGGCCCAATACACCGATAAACTCATCTTT. It yields the protein CACGTVGDTAQYTDKLIF. This rearrangement joins TRDV2 to TRDJ1; 11 bases agree with TRDD3. Per the germline V gene, CDR1 is GEAIGNYY and CDR2 is EKD. The CDR3 covers 18 residues.

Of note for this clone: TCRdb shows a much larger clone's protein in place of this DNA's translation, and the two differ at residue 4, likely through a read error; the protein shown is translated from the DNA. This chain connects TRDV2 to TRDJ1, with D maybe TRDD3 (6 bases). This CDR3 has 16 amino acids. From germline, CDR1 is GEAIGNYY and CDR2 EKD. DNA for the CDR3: TGTGCCTGTGTCACCCTCACTCCCCTGGGGACCGATAAACTCATCTTT. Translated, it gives CACVTLTPLGTDKLIF.

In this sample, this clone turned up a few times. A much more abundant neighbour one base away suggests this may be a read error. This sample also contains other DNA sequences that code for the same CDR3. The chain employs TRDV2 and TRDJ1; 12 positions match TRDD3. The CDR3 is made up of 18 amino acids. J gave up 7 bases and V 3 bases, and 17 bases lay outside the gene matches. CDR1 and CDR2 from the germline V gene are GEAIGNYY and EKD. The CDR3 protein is CACDDLTGGYSDFGKLIF. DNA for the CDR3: TGTGCCTGTGACGATTTGACTGGGGGATACAGCGATTTTGGTAAACTCATCTTT.

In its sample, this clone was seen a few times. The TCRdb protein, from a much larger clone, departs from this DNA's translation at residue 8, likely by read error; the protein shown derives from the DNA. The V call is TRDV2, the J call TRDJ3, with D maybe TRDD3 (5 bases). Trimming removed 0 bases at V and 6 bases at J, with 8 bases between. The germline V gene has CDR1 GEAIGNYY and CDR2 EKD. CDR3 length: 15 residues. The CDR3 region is CACDTVGEDTRQMFF. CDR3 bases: TGTGCCTGTGACACCGTTGGGGAGGACACCCGACAGATGTTTTTC.

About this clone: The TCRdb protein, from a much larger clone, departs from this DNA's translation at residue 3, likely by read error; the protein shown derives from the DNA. CDR3 protein: CAYDTLLPEADKLIF. The CDR3 region has the DNA TGTGCCTATGACACTCTACTTCCGGAAGCCGATAAACTCATCTTT. This chain connects TRDV2 to TRDJ1, with D possibly being TRDD2 (5 bases). The CDR3 length is 15 residues. Germline CDR1 is GEAIGNYY and CDR2 is EKD.

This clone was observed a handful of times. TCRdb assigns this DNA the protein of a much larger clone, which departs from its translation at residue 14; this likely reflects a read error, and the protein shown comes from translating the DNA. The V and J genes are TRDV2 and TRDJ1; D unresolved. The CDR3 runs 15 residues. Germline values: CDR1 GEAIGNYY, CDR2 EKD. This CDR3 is CACDTVGGYTDKLTF. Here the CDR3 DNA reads TGTGCCTGTGACACGGTGGGTGGTTACACCGATAAACTCACCTTT.

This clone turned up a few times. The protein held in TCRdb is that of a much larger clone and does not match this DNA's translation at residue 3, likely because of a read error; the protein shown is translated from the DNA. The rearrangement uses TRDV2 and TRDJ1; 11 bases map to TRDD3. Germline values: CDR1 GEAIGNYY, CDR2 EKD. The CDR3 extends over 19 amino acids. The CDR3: CAWDTITPSFHLGDTELIF. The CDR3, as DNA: TGTGCCTGGGACACAATCACCCCCTCATTTCATCTGGGGGATACAGAACTCATCTTT.

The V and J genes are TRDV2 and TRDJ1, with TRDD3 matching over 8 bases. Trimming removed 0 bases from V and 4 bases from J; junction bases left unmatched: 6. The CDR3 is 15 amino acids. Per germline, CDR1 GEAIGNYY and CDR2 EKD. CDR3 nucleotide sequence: TGTGCCTGTGACACCTGGGGGATGCAAAGCGATAAACTCATCTTT. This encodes CACDTWGMQSDKLIF.

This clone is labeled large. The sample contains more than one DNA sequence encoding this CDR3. CDR3 bases: TGTGCCTGTGAACCACTGGGGGATCATGATAAACTCATCTTT. Amino acid sequence: CACEPLGDHDKLIF. The rearrangement joins TRDV2 to TRDJ1; 10 nucleotides match TRDD3. CDR1 is GEAIGNYY, CDR2 EKD, per germline. CDR3 length: 14 residues. The V and J ends lost 4 bases and 5 bases, in that order; junction bases with no gene match: 6.

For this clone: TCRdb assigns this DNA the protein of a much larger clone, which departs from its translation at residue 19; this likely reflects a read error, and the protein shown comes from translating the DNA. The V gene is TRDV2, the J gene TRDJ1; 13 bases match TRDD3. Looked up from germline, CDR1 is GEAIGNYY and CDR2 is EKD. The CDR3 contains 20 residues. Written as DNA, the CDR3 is TGTGCCTGTGACAGTGTTACTGGGGGATACGGACTCAATACGACCGATAAACTCACCTTT. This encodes CACDSVTGGYGLNTTDKLTF.

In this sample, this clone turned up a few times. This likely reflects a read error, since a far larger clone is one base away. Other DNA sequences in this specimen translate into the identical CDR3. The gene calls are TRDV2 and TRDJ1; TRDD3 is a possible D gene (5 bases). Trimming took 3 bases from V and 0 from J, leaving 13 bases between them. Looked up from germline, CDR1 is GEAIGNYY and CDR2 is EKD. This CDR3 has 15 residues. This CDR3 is CACDPLGGYTDKLIF. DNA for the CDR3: TGTGCCTGTGACCCCCTGGGCGGGTACACCGATAAACTCATCTTT.

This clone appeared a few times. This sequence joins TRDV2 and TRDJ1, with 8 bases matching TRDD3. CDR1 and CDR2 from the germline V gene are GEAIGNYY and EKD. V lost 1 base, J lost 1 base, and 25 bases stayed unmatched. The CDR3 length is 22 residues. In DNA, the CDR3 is TGTGCCTGTGACACATTGTTTCCTTTGGCCAGTATGGGGGATTCCACCACCGATAAACTCATCTTT. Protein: CACDTLFPLASMGDSTTDKLIF.

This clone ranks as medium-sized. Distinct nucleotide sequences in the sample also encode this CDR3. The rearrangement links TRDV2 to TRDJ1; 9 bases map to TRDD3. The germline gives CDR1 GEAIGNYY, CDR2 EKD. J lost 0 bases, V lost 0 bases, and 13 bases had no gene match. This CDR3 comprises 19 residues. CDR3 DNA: TGTGCCTGTGACACCGTGTCCGAAACTGGGGGAAAGTACACCGATAAACTCATCTTT. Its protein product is CACDTVSETGGKYTDKLIF.

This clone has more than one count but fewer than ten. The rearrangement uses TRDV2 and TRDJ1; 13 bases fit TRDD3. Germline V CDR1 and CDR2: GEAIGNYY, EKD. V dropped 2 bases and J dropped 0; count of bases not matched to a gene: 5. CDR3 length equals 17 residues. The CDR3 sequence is CACDILGDTRDTDKLIF. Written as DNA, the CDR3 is TGTGCCTGTGACATACTGGGGGATACGAGGGACACCGATAAACTCATCTTT.

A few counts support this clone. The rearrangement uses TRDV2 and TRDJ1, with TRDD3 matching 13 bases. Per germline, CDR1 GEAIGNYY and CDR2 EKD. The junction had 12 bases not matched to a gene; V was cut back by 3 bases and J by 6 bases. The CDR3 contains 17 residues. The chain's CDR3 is CACDSVLLGDTQNKLIF. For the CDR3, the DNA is TGTGCCTGTGACTCGGTATTACTGGGGGATACGCAGAATAAACTCATCTTT.

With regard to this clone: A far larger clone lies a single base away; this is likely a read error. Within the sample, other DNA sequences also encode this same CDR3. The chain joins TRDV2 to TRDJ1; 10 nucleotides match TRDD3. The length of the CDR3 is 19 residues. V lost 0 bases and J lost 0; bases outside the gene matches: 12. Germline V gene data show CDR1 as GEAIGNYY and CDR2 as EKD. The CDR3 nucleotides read TGTGCCTGTGACACCGTGAGCGGGGGATACGCCCGGTACACCGATAAACTCATCTTT. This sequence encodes CACDTVSGGYARYTDKLIF.

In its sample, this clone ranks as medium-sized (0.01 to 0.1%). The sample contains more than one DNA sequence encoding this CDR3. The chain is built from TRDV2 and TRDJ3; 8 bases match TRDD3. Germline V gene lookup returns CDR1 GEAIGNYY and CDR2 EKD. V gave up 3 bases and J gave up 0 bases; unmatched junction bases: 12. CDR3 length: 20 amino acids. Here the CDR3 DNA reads TGTGCCTGTGACGATATGTTGGGATACGAAGGCTCCTGGGACACCCGACAGATGTTTTTC. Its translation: CACDDMLGYEGSWDTRQMFF.

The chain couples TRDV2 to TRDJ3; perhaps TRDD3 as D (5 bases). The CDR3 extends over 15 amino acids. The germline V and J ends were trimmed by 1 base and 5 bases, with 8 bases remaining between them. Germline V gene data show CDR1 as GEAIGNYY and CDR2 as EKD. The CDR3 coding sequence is TGTGCCTGTGACACGCTACTGGGGGACACCCGACAGATGTTTTTC. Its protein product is CACDTLLGDTRQMFF.

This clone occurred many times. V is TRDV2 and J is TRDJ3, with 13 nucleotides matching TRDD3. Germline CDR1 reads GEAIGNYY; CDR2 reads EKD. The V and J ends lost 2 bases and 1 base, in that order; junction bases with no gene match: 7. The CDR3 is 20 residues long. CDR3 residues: CACDSVLGDTVSWDTRQMFF. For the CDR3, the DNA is TGTGCCTGTGACAGCGTACTGGGGGATACGGTGTCCTGGGACACCCGACAGATGTTTTTC.